A single sample gave rise to the 6 T cell receptor beta chains below, sequenced in a study of T cell repertoires in cytomegalovirus infection. TCRdb re-derived calls from the reads in MiXCR, one entry per CDR3 protein. The data show about 920,000 distinct CDR3 sequences, around 30% seen once. Their recognized antigens are unknown. The sequenced sample was cultured CD8+ T cells from PBMCs, obtained from culture after CMV antigen stimulation. These receptors came from a human donor in good health (CMV status not recorded). Some clones in this sample may be carry-over from other donors' samples.

The CDR3 DNA follows: TGTGCCAGCAGCAGTACCCCTTCTGGGGCCAACGTCCTGACTTTC. This encodes CASSSTPSGANVLTF. The chain recombines TRBV6-1 with TRBJ2-6; unclear D gene. CDR1 is MNHNS, CDR2 SASEGT, per germline. The germline V and J ends were trimmed by 6 bases and 1 base, with 10 bases remaining between them. There are 15 residues in the CDR3.

V and J are TRBV28 and TRBJ2-4; 14 bases fit TRBD2. Germline CDR1 MDHEN, CDR2 SYDVKM. J was trimmed by 3 bases and V by 3 bases; bases with no gene match: 1. The CDR3 runs 16 residues. CDR3 DNA: TGTGCCAGCAGTTTGGGACTAGCGGGGGACAAAAACATTCAGTACTTC. Residues: CASSLGLAGDKNIQYF.

V and J are TRBV5-1 and TRBJ2-1, with 8 bases aligning to TRBD2. CDR3 size: 18 residues. The junction had 18 bases not matched to a gene; V was cut back by 8 bases and J by 2 bases. Per the germline V gene, CDR1 is SGHRS and CDR2 is YFSETQ. The CDR3 DNA follows: TGCGCCAGTAGCCTCCCGGGGGTTAGCGGGGTAACCTACAATGAGCAGTTCTTC. Translation gives CASSLPGVSGVTYNEQFF.

The rearrangement uses TRBV27 and TRBJ2-5; 7 bases match TRBD2. The germline gives CDR1 MNHEY, CDR2 SMNVEV (reference sequence). J was trimmed by 9 bases and V by 6 bases; bases with no gene match: 1. This CDR3 has 10 amino acids. CDR3 coding DNA: TGTGCCAGCAGACGGGGGGCCCAGTACTTC. Amino acids: CASRRGAQYF.

This chain's CDR3 is CASSPWPGVTGELFF. The CDR3 DNA follows: TGTGCCAGCAGCCCGTGGCCAGGGGTCACCGGGGAGCTGTTTTTT. The chain links TRBV11-2 to TRBJ2-2; possible D gene TRBD1, 6 bases. V was shortened by 5 bases and J by 4 bases, with 14 bases between the two germline ends. Per germline, CDR1 SGHAT and CDR2 FQNNGV. CDR3 length equals 15 residues.

There are a few counts of this clonotype. This chain's CDR3 is CASSPREGANEKLFF. CDR3 in DNA: TGTGCCAGTAGTCCCCGGGAAGGGGCGAATGAAAAACTGTTTTTT. The chain carries TRBV19 and TRBJ1-4; D possibly corresponds to TRBD1 (5 bases). The V and J ends lost 5 bases and 5 bases respectively, with 15 bases between them. Germline V gene data show CDR1 as LNHDA and CDR2 as SQIVND (reference sequence). This CDR3 has 15 residues.